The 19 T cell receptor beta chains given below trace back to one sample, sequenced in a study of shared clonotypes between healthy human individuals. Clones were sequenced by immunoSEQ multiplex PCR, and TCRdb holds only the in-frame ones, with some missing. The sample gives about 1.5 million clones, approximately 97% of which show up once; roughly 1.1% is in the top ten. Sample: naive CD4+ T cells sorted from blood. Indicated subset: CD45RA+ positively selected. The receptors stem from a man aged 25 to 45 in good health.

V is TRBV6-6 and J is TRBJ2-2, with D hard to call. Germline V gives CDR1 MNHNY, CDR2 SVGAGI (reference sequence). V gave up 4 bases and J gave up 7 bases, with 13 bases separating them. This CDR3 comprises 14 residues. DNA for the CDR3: TGTGCCAGCAGTTTACTCTTCCCACTCGGGGAGCTGTTTTTT. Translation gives CASSLLFPLGELFF.

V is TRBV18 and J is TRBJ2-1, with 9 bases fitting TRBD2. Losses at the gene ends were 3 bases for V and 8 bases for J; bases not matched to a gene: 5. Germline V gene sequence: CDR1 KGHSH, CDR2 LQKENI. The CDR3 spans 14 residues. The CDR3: CASSPPLAGYEQFF. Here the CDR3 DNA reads TGTGCCAGCTCACCTCCGCTAGCGGGATATGAGCAGTTCTTC. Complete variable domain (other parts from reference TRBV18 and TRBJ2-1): NAGVMQNPRHLVRRRGQEARLRCSPMKGHSHVYWYRQLPEEGLKFMVYLQKENIIDESGMPKERFSAEFPKEGPSILRIQQVVRGDSAAYFCASSPPLAGYEQFFGPGTRLTVL.

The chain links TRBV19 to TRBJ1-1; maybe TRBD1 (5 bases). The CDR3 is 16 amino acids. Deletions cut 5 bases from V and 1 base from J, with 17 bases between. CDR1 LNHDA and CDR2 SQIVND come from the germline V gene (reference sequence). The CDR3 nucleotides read TGTGCCAGTAGTTCCACGGGGGGTGGCGCGAACACTGAAGCTTTCTTT. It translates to CASSSTGGGANTEAFF.

The CDR3 protein is CASSLVSSGDIQYF. CDR3 nucleotides: TGTGCCAGCAGCTTAGTAAGTAGCGGAGACATTCAGTACTTC. J is TRBJ2-4 and V is TRBV7-2; possible D gene TRBD2, 6 bases. This CDR3 is built from 14 residues. The V gene's germline CDR1 is SGHTA and CDR2 FQGNSA. V lost 1 base and J lost 8, with 12 bases in between. The variable domain in full, completed from reference TRBV7-2 and TRBJ2-4, reads GAGVSQSPSNKVTEKGKDVELRCDPISGHTALYWYRQSLGQGLEFLIYFQGNSAPDKSGLPSDRFSAERTGGSVSTLTIQRTQQEDSAVYLCASSLVSSGDIQYFGAGTRLSVL.

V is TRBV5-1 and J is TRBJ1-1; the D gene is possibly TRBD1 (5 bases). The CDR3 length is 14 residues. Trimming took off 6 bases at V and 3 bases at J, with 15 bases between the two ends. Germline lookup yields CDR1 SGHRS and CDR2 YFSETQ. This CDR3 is CASTAQGLHTEAFF. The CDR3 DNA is TGCGCCAGCACCGCTCAGGGCCTCCACACTGAAGCTTTCTTT.

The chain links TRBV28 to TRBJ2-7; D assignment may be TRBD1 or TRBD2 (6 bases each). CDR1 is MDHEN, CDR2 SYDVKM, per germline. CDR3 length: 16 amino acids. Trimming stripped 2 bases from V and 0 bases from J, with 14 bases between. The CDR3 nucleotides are TGTGCCAGCAGTTTAATATCGGGGGCCCTCTCCTACGAGCAGTACTTC. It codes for CASSLISGALSYEQYF.

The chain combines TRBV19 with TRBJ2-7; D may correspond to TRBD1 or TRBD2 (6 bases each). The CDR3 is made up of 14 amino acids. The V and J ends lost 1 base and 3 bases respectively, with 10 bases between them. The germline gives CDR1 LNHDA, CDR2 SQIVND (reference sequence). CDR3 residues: CASSIVEGGYEQYF. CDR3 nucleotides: TGTGCCAGTAGTATAGTAGAGGGGGGCTACGAGCAGTACTTC. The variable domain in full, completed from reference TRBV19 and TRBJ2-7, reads DGGITQSPKYLFRKEGQNVTLSCEQNLNHDAMYWYRQDPGQGLRLIYYSQIVNDFQKGDIAEGYSVSREKKESFPLTVTSAQKNPTAFYLCASSIVEGGYEQYFGPGTRLTVT.

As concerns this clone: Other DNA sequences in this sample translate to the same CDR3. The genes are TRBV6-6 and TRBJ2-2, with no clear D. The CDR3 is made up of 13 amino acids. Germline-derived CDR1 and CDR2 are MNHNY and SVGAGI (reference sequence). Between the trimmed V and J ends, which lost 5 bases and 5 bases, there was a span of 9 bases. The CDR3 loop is CASSRTSTGELFF. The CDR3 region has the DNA TGTGCCAGCAGTCGGACCTCGACCGGGGAGCTGTTTTTT.

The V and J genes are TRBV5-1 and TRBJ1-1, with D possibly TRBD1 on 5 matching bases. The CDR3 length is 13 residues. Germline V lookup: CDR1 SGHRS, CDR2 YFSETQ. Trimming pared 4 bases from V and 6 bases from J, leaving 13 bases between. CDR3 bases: TGCGCCAGCAGCCAACCCTCGGGGGCTGAAGCTTTCTTT. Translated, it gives CASSQPSGAEAFF.

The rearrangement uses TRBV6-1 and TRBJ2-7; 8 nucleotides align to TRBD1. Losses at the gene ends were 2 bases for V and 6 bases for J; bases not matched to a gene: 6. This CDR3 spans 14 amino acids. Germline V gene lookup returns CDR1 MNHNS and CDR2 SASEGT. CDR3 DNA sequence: TGTGCCAGCAGTGAACAGGGGGCGCGAGCCGAGCAGTACTTC. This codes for CASSEQGARAEQYF.

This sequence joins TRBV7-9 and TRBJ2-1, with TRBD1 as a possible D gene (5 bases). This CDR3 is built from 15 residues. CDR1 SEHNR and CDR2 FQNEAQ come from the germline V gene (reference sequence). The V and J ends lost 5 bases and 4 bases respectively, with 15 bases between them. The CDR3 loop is CASSPPGGHYNEQFF. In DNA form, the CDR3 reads TGTGCCAGCAGCCCGCCCGGCGGACATTACAATGAGCAGTTCTTC.

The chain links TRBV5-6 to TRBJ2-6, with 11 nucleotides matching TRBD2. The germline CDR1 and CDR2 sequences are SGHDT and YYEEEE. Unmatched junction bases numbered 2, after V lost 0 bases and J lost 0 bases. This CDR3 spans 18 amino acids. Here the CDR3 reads CASSLALAGDSGANVLTF. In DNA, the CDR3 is TGTGCCAGCAGCTTGGCACTAGCGGGGGACTCTGGGGCCAACGTCCTGACTTTC.

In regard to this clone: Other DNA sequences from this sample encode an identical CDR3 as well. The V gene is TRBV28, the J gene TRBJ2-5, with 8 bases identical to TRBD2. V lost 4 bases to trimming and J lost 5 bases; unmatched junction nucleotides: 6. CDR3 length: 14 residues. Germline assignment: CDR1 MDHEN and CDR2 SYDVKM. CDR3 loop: CASSSPGGRETQYF. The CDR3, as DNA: TGTGCCAGCAGTTCTCCCGGCGGGAGGGAGACCCAGTACTTC.

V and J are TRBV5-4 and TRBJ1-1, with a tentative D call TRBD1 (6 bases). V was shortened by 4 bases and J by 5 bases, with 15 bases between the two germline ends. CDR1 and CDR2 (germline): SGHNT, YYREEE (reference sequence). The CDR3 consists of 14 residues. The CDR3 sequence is CASSPPTGRTEAFF. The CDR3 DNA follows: TGTGCCAGCAGCCCGCCGACAGGTCGAACTGAAGCTTTCTTT.

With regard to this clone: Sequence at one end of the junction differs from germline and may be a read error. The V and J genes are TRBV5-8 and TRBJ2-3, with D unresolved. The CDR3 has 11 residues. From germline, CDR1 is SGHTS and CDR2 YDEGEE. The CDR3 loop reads CASSLINFGVF. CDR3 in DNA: TGTGCCAGCAGCTTAATAAATTTTGGGGTATTT.

The CDR3 loop is CASSFRGSIAKNIQYF. The CDR3 coding sequence is TGTGCCAGCAGCTTCCGAGGGTCGATCGCCAAAAACATTCAGTACTTC. The genes are TRBV5-6 and TRBJ2-4; the D gene is possibly TRBD2 (5 bases). Trimming pared 2 bases from V and 1 base from J, leaving 13 bases between. Germline CDR1 and CDR2: SGHDT and YYEEEE. The CDR3 consists of 16 residues. The full variable domain, rest sourced from reference TRBV5-6 and TRBJ2-4, is DAGVTQSPTHLIKTRGQQVTLRCSPKSGHDTVSWYQQALGQGPQFIFQYYEEEERQRGNFPDRFSGHQFPNYSSELNVNALLLGDSALYLCASSFRGSIAKNIQYFGAGTRLSVL.

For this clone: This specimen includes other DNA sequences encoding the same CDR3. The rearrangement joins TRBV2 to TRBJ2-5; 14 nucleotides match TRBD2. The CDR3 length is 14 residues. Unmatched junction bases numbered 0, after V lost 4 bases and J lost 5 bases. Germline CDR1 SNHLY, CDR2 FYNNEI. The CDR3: CASSGLAGGETQYF. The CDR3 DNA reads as TGTGCCAGCAGTGGACTAGCGGGAGGGGAGACCCAGTACTTC.

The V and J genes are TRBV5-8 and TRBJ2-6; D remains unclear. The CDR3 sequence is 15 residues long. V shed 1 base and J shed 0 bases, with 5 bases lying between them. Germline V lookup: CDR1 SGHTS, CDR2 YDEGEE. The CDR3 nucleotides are TGTGCCAGCAGCTTGTGGGGCTCTGGGGCCAACGTCCTGACTTTC. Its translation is CASSLWGSGANVLTF. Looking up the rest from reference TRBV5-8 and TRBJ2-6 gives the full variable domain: EAGVTQSPTHLIKTRGQQATLRCSPISGHTSVYWYQQALGLGLQFLLWYDEGEERNRGNFPPRFSGRQFPNYSSELNVNALELEDSALYLCASSLWGSGANVLTFGAGSRLTVL.

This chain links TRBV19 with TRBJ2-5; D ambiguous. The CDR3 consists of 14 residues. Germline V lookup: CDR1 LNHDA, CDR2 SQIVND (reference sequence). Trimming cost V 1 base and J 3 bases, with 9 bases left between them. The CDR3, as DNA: TGTGCCAGTAGTATAGTCCCCGGAGAAGAGACCCAGTACTTC. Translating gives CASSIVPGEETQYF. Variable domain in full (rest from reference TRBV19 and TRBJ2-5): DGGITQSPKYLFRKEGQNVTLSCEQNLNHDAMYWYRQDPGQGLRLIYYSQIVNDFQKGDIAEGYSVSREKKESFPLTVTSAQKNPTAFYLCASSIVPGEETQYFGPGTRLLVL.